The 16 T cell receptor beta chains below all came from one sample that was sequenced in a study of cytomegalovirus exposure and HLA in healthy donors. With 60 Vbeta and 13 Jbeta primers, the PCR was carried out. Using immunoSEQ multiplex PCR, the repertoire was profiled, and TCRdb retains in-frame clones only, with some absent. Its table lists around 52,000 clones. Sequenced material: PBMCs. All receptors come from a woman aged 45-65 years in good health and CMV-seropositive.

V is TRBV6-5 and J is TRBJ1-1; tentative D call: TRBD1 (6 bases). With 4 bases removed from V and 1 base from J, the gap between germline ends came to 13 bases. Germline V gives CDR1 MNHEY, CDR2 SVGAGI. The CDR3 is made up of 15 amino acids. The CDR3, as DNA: TGTGCCAGCAGTTTAGGGGGGGCTGGGAACACTGAAGCTTTCTTT. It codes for CASSLGGAGNTEAFF.

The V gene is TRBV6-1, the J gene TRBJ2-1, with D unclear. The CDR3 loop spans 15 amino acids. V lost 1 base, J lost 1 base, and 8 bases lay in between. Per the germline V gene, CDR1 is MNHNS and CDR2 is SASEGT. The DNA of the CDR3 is TGTGCCAGCAGTGAAGAAGTCCTATCCTACAATGAGCAGTTCTTC. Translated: CASSEEVLSYNEQFF.

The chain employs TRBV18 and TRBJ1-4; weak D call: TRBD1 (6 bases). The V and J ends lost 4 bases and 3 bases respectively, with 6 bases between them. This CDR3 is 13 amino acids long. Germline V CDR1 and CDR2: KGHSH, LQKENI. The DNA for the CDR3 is TGTGCCAGCTCACGACAGGCTAATGAAAAACTGTTTTTT. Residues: CASSRQANEKLFF.

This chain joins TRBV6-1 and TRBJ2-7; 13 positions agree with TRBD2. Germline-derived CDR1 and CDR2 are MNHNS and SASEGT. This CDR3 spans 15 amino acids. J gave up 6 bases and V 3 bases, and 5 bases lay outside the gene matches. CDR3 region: CASSDGLAGDFEQYF. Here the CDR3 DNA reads TGTGCCAGCAGTGACGGACTAGCGGGGGATTTCGAGCAGTACTTC.

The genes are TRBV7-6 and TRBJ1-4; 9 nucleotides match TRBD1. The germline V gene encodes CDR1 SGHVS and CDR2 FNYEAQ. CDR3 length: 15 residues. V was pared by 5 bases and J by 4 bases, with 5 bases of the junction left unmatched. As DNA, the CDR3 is TGTGCCAGCAGCGCGGGACAGGGCGGTAATGAAAAACTGTTTTTT. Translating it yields CASSAGQGGNEKLFF. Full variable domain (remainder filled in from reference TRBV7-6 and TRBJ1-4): GAGVSQSPRYKVTKRGQDVALRCDPISGHVSLYWYRQALGQGPEFLTYFNYEAQQDKSGLPNDRFSAERPEGSISTLTIQRTEQRDSAMYRCASSAGQGGNEKLFFGSGTQLSVL.

CDR3: CASSLGGGPTEAFF. Here the CDR3 DNA reads TGTGCCAGCAGCTTAGGGGGGGGTCCCACTGAAGCTTTCTTT. This chain joins TRBV11-2 and TRBJ1-1, with D perhaps TRBD1 (5 bases). Between the trimmed V and J ends, which lost 1 base and 4 bases, there was a span of 10 bases. The CDR3 length is 14 residues. CDR1 is SGHAT, CDR2 FQNNGV, per germline.

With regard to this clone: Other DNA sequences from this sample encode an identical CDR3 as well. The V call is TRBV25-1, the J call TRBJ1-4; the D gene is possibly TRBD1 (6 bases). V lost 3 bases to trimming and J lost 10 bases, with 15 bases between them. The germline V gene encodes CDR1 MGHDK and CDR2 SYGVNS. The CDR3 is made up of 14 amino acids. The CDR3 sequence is CASSEVRGQPKLFF. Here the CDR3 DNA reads TGTGCCAGCAGTGAGGTCCGTGGACAGCCAAAACTGTTTTTT.

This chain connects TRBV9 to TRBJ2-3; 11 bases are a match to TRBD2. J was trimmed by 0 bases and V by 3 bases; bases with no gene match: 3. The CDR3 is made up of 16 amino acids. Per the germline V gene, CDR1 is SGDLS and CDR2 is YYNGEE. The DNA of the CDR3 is TGTGCCAGCAGCGCGGGGACTAGCGGAAGCACAGATACGCAGTATTTT. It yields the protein CASSAGTSGSTDTQYF.

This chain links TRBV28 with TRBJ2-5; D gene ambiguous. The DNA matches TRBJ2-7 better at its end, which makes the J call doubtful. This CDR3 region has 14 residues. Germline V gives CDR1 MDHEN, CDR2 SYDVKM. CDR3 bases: TGTGCCAGCAGTTTATCCTCAACGCTCTACGAGCAGTACTTC. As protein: CASSLSSTLYEQYF.

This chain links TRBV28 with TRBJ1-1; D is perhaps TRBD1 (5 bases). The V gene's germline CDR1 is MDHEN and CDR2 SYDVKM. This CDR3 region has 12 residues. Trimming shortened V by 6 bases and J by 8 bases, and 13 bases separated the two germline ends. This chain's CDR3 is CASSVTGGEAFF. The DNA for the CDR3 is TGTGCCAGCAGCGTTACCGGGGGAGAAGCTTTCTTT.

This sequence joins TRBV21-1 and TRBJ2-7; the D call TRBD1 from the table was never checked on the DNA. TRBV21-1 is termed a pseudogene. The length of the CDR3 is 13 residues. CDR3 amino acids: CASSKESRYEQYF. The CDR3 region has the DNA TGTGCCAGCAGCAAAGAGAGCAGGTACGAGCAGTACTTC.

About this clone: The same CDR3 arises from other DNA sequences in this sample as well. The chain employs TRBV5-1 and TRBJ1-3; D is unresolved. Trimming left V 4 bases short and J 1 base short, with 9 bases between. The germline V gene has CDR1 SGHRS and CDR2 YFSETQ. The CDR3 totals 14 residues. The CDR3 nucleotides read TGCGCCAGCAGCCCGGGAGATTCTGGAAACACCATATATTTT. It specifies CASSPGDSGNTIYF.

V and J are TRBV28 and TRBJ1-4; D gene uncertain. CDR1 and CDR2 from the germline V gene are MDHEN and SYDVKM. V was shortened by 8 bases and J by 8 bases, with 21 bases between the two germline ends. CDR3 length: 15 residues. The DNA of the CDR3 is TGTGCCAGCGGATCCTACGGCCCCGGGAGGGAAAAACTGTTTTTT. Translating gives CASGSYGPGREKLFF. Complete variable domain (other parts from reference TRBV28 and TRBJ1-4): DVKVTQSSRYLVKRTGEKVFLECVQDMDHENMFWYRQDPGLGLRLIYFSYDVKMKEKGDIPEGYSVSREKKERFSLILESASTNQTSMYLCASGSYGPGREKLFFGSGTQLSVL.

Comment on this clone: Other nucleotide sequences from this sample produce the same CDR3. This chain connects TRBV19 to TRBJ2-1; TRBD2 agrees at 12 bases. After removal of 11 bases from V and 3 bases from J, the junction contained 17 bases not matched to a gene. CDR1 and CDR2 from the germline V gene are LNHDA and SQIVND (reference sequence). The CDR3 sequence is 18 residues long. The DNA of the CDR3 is TGTGCCTCTAGCATAAGTCGGGGACTAGCGGGTGACTACAATGAGCAGTTCTTC. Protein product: CASSISRGLAGDYNEQFF.

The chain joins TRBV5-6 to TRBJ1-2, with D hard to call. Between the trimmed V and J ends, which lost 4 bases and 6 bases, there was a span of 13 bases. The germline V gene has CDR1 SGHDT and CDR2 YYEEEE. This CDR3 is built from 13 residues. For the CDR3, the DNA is TGTGCCAGCAGCCTGAGCACTAGGGATGGCTACACCTTC. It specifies CASSLSTRDGYTF. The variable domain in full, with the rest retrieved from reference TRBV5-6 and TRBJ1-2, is DAGVTQSPTHLIKTRGQQVTLRCSPKSGHDTVSWYQQALGQGPQFIFQYYEEEERQRGNFPDRFSGHQFPNYSSELNVNALLLGDSALYLCASSLSTRDGYTFGSGTRLTVV.

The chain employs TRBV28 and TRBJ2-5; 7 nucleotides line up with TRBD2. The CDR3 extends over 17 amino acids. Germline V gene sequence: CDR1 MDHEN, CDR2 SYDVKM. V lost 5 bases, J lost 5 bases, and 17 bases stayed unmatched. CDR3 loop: CASSPSRLAGLRETQYF. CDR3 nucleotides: TGTGCCAGCAGTCCCTCGAGGTTAGCGGGCCTTCGGGAGACCCAGTACTTC.